Sequencing of this TCR beta chain was carried out in a study of T-cell reconstitution after alpha-beta-depleted transplantation in children. This clonotype was picked up many times. A TCRbeta library incorporating unique molecular identifiers was prepared. Each CDR3 protein is one row after TCRdb ran MiXCR on the PCR reads. Among about 400,000 distinct CDR3 sequences listed, roughly 22% were seen once. The CDR3 consists of 17 residues. Germline CDR1 reads KGHDR; CDR2 reads SFDVKD. Trimming cost V 2 bases and J 0 bases, with 12 bases left between them. The sequencing here drew on PBMCs from the stem cell graft donor, taken from the stem cell graft. J is TRBJ2-2 and V is TRBV24-1, with a weak D call TRBD1 (5 bases). This sequence was found in a human donor who donated a stem cell graft to a child with acute myeloid leukemia. The CDR3 DNA reads as TGTGCCACCAGTGATTCAGGGTCCCCCGCGAACACCGGGGAGCTGTTTTTT. This sequence encodes CATSDSGSPANTGELFF.